The sequence of this TCR beta chain was determined in a study of cytomegalovirus exposure and HLA in healthy donors. Study details: Among some 400 genotyped donors, roughly 81% fell in the Caucasian-associated ancestry cluster.

Trimming removed 0 bases from V and 3 bases from J, with 15 bases in between. The CDR3 contains 18 residues. Germline V gene data show CDR1 as LNHNV and CDR2 as YYDKDF (reference sequence). A remark on this clone: Its cognate antigen is unknown.

Primers for the PCR totalled 60 Vbeta and 13 Jbeta. Data came from immunoSEQ multiplex PCR; TCRdb stores just in-frame clones and leaves some out. This table has some 110,000 clones, about four fifths appearing once. Likely unrecorded immune exposures existed in these nominally healthy donors. The study's findings and limits: In vitro confirmation showed three CMV-associated chains to be CMV antigen specific.

The rearrangement joins TRBV15 to TRBJ1-6, with D maybe TRBD1 (6 bases). The sequenced sample was PBMCs. This TCR was recovered from a man younger than 40 in good health and CMV-seropositive. CDR3 coding DNA: TGTGCCACCAGCAGAGACTATTCGACAGGCCACTATAATTCACCCCTCCACTTT. Protein: CATSRDYSTGHYNSPLHF.